This entry is about one TCR beta chain. Its antigen specificity is not known. Base quality data are lacking; no much larger clone is found one base away. The data originate from a study of shared T cell receptors in the human thymus (dated by TCRdb to the early 2020s). Looking at the study overall: The study examined how self-reactive, shared T-cell receptor alpha chains are generated in the human thymus.

The library was built by means of the immunoSEQ multiplex PCR assay. This is the immuneACCESS table as TCRdb keeps it, with only in-frame sequences that have V and J called. A part of the clones is gone; compared with another copy, unresolved V genes explain less than half, and the rest is unexplained. The sample has 700,000 or so clones on record, 80% to 90% of them singletons. The ten largest clones represent over 0.008% of the sample. This sample also appeared in a second study, on human thymus T cells. The other study reports the following: The donors were immunologically healthy infants in Finland who had open corrective cardiac surgery for congenital heart defects. Thymus tissue was collected as surgical resects that were removed during corrective cardiac surgery. V and J gene segment usage appeared biased in both thymic and peripheral blood repertoires. The related research found that thymic TCR repertoires overlapped highly between unrelated individuals. The study used roughly 8 infant thymus samples plus four related peripheral blood samples to characterize TCR alpha and beta repertoires. The infant donors were about 6 to 244 days old, and the cohort included several males and a couple of females. Thymocytes were mechanically released from the tissue and were stored as pellets of 10-30 million cells at -70 degrees C. A QIAsymphony instrument was used to extract genomic DNA from frozen cell pellets. TCRB and TCRAD loci were amplified from a standardized quantity of quality-controlled genomic DNA using the immunoSEQ multiplex PCR assay. The V(D)J region was spanned by amplicons of a length sufficient to cover the CDR3 and to identify V and J genes. Through the commercial immunoSEQ service, the amplicons were sequenced on an Illumina platform. Primer bias and sequencing errors were corrected as previously described, and TCRAD and TCRB definitions were based on the IMGT database. Analysis of the repertoires was done with immunoSEQ Analyzer 3.0 and VDJTools and included basic statistics, V/J segment usage, diversity estimates, rarefaction and pairwise overlap. Diversity was estimated using the Chao1, ChaoE, Efron-Thisted, Shannon and inverse Simpson indices, and was also estimated on datasets down-sampled to the size of the smallest sample. Repertoire overlap was assessed by strict matching of CDR3 nucleotide sequence, V gene and J gene, and clustering was done by Jaccard-based multidimensional scaling. On average, roughly 740,000 unique TCRB clonotypes were obtained from thymus samples, compared with 70,000 to 90,000 from blood samples.

The sequence derives from a girl in the first two years of life with a congenital heart defect. Donor details come from another sample of the same person, matched by shared clones. Sequencing was done on a sample of thymocytes.

The CDR3 here reads CASTTGDKGDSGANVLTF. Here is the DNA: TGTGCCAGTACCACAGGGGACAAGGGGGACTCTGGGGCCAACGTCCTGACTTTC. The rearranged segments are TRBV19 and TRBJ2-6, and TRBD1 aligns with 7 junction nucleotides. At the junction V is shortened by 7 bases and J by 0 bases; bases outside the gene matches: 12. The CDR3, from cysteine to phenylalanine, totals 18 residues. The retained sequence is limited to the CDR3, 54 bases, with the frame set at the first base. CDR1 LNHDA and CDR2 SQIVND were looked up in the germline V gene (reference sequence).